This is a list of T cell receptor beta chains from one sample in a study of T cells in Graves' hyperthyroidism and ophthalmopathy. Via MiXCR, TCRdb re-called the multiplex PCR reads, giving one row per CDR3 protein. The sample shows 370,000 or so distinct CDR3 sequences, 13% of them seen only once. What was sequenced was blood. Receptor source: a man aged 25-45 years with Graves' hyperthyroidism that later progressed to Graves' ophthalmopathy. Both conserved end residues are part of each CDR3. A D gene is named only where the DNA matches it firmly. Only part of the rows carry a size: once, few, many, or a class if the clone is expanded.

clone size | J gene | D gene | V gene | CDR3 DNA | CDR3 protein
few | TRBJ1-1 | TRBD1 | TRBV5-4 | TGTGCCAGCAGCCGATTCACAGGGGACACTGAAGCTTTCTTT | CASSRFTGDTEAFF
many | TRBJ1-2 | - | TRBV27 | TGTGCCAGCAGTTTATTCGGCCCCGGGGGCTACACCTTC | CASSLFGPGGYTF
many | TRBJ1-5 | TRBD1 | TRBV5-8 | TGTGCCAGCAGCCTGGGGGACAGGGTCGATCAGCCCCAGCATTTT | CASSLGDRVDQPQHF
- | TRBJ2-5 | TRBD2 | TRBV5-5 | TGTGCCAGCAGCAGCACCCGGACTAGCGGGGGAGGAGAGACCCAGTACTTC | CASSSTRTSGGGETQYF
- | TRBJ2-7 | - | TRBV29-1 | TGCAGCGTTGAAGAGGCGAGGACCCAATCCTACGAGCAGTACTTC | CSVEEARTQSYEQYF
many | TRBJ1-1 | TRBD1 | TRBV6-4 | TGTGCCAGCAGCCCCGGGACAGATCAAACTGAAGCTTTCTTT | CASSPGTDQTEAFF
- | TRBJ1-2 | - | TRBV30 | TGTGCCTGGAGTCTAGGGGTGGGTTACACCTTC | CAWSLGVGYTF
many | TRBJ1-5 | TRBD1 | TRBV20-1 | TGCAGTGCTAGAGTGGGGGGAGGGGGCGGTAGCAATCAGCCCCAGCATTTT | CSARVGGGGGSNQPQHF
- | TRBJ1-1 | - | TRBV20-1 | TGCAGTGCTAGAGACAGGGTGAACACTGAAGCTTTCTTT | CSARDRVNTEAFF
- | TRBJ2-7 | TRBD1 | TRBV19 | TGTGCCAGTAGTATTACAGGGGTGGGCTCCTACGAGCAGTACTTC | CASSITGVGSYEQYF
few | TRBJ1-3 | - | TRBV28 | TGTGCCAGCAGTTTCCAGGGGCGGGACGGAAACACCATATATTTT | CASSFQGRDGNTIYF
few | TRBJ1-1 | TRBD1 | TRBV25-1 | TGTGCCAGCAGCGCCAGGGACAGGGTGAACACTGAAGCTTTCTTT | CASSARDRVNTEAFF
many | TRBJ2-5 | - | TRBV7-2 | TGTGCCAGCAGCCCCCCCCCAGGGGCTACAGGAGAGACCCAGTACTTC | CASSPPPGATGETQYF
few | TRBJ2-3 | TRBD2 | TRBV2 | TGTGCCAGCAATAGCGGGGGCACAGATACGCAGTATTTT | CASNSGGTDTQYF
many | TRBJ2-7 | TRBD2 | TRBV12-3/TRBV12-4 | TGTGCCAGCAGCCCGACTAGCGGGGGGCCCTACGAGCAGTACTTC | CASSPTSGGPYEQYF
- | TRBJ2-5 | - | TRBV12-3/TRBV12-4 | TGTGCCAGCAGTTTAGGGCAGAGGGCGGGAGAGACCCAGTACTTC | CASSLGQRAGETQYF
many | TRBJ1-5 | - | TRBV12-3/TRBV12-4 | TGTGCCAGCAGTTTGGGGTCGGGTCAGCCCCAGCATTTT | CASSLGSGQPQHF
- | TRBJ1-4 | - | TRBV20-1 | TGCAGCGGCCTCTCTGGGGCCCTTGCAACTAATGAAAAACTGTTTTTT | CSGLSGALATNEKLFF
many | TRBJ2-7 | TRBD1 | TRBV6-1 | TGTGCCAGCAGGTCAGGTGGGGACAGCTCCTACGAGCAGTACTTC | CASRSGGDSSYEQYF
many | TRBJ2-7 | TRBD1 | TRBV20-1 | TGCAGTGCTAAGGGGGCGTCGAGCTCCTACGAGCAGTACTTC | CSAKGASSSYEQYF
many | TRBJ1-5 | TRBD1 | TRBV2 | TGTGCCAGCAGTAAGGCCGCCAGGGGGAATCAGCCCCAGCATTTT | CASSKAARGNQPQHF
many | TRBJ1-1 | - | TRBV28 | TGTGCCAGCTGGTCCAGGAGGTATGGAGGCACTGAAGCTTTCTTT | CASWSRRYGGTEAFF
- | TRBJ1-2 | - | TRBV5-6 | TGTGCCAGCAGCTTGGATTTAACAGGGCCACGTGGCTACACCTTC | CASSLDLTGPRGYTF
many | TRBJ1-4 | - | TRBV12-3/TRBV12-4 | TGTGCCAGCAGCGTCCGGGTACAAAGTGAAAAACTGTTTTTT | CASSVRVQSEKLFF
- | TRBJ1-6 | TRBD1 | TRBV4-2 | TGTGCCAGCAGCCAAGGGCGGACAGGGGGGATATCACCCCTCCACTTT | CASSQGRTGGISPLHF
few | TRBJ1-1 | - | TRBV12-3/TRBV12-4 | TGTGCCAGCAGTCTGCTGGGGGGCGCGTCTTTCTTT | CASSLLGGASFF
- | TRBJ2-5 | TRBD2 | TRBV20-1 | TGTAGTGCTAGAGATTCGCAGCGGGGGGGCCGCGGGGAGCAAGAGACCCAGTACTTC | CSARDSQRGGRGEQETQYF
few | TRBJ2-2 | - | TRBV7-9 | TGTGCCAGCAGCTTATATTGGGCAGCGAACACCGGGGAGCTGTTTTTT | CASSLYWAANTGELFF
few | TRBJ2-5 | TRBD2 | TRBV13 | TGTGCCAGCAGCTTAGGGGGACTAGCGGATCAAGAGACCCAGTACTTC | CASSLGGLADQETQYF
many | TRBJ1-6 | TRBD1 | TRBV28 | TGTGCCAGCAGTTCCCGGACAGGGGATCATAATTCACCCCTCCACTTT | CASSSRTGDHNSPLHF
few | TRBJ1-3 | - | TRBV10-3 | TGTGCCATCAGTCGAGACAGGGGAAACACCATATATTTT | CAISRDRGNTIYF
many | TRBJ1-1 | - | TRBV5-5 | TGTGCCAGCTTTGTTATTCAGAACACTGAAGCTTTCTTT | CASFVIQNTEAFF
few | TRBJ1-4 | TRBD1 | TRBV5-1 | TGTGCCAGCAGCGCCGCCGGGACAGGGGATGAAAAACTGTTTTTT | CASSAAGTGDEKLFF
- | TRBJ1-6 | - | TRBV6-1 | TGTGCCAGCAGTGAAGCGGGGGCTAGCTCCTATAATTCACCCCTCCACTTT | CASSEAGASSYNSPLHF
many | TRBJ1-6 | TRBD1 | TRBV6-1 | TGTGCCAGCAGTGAAAGCTCCGGACAGGGGCTTTCACCCCTCCACTTT | CASSESSGQGLSPLHF